These 15 T cell receptor beta chains share one sample of origin, sequenced in a study of blood T cells in healthy people across ages. A J-beta primer mix and a sample-barcoded 5' primer were used in a second PCR of roughly 7 to 12 cycles. One entry per CDR3 protein, called by TCRdb with MiXCR from the 5' RACE reads. The repertoire includes 1.2 million to 1.5 million distinct CDR3 sequences, approximately 63% of them detected once, and 6.5% to 8.5% sits in the top ten. Sample: blood. All receptors come from a man between 18 and 35 years old in good health.

This clonotype was detected a few times. The chain employs TRBV7-9 and TRBJ2-4; D unresolved. The CDR3 has 14 residues. Germline-derived CDR1 and CDR2 are SEHNR and FQNEAQ (reference sequence). V was clipped by 5 bases and J by 4 bases, with 12 bases between them. CDR3 coding DNA: TGTGCCAGCAGCCAGCTTAGTGGGAAAAACATTCAGTACTTC. Translating gives CASSQLSGKNIQYF.

The V and J genes are TRBV5-1 and TRBJ1-2, with unresolved D. The CDR3 is 17 residues long. Germline V lookup: CDR1 SGHRS, CDR2 YFSETQ. V lost 0 bases and J 0 bases, leaving 15 bases between the germline ends. The CDR3 DNA is TGCGCCAGCAGCTTGGGGCAGAACGGGTACGCTAACTATGGCTACACCTTC. Its protein product is CASSLGQNGYANYGYTF.

This chain links TRBV10-3 with TRBJ2-3; weak D call: TRBD2 (5 bases). The germline gives CDR1 ENHRY, CDR2 SYGVKD. V lost 2 bases, J lost 6 bases, and 12 bases lay in between. The CDR3 has 14 amino acids. Written as DNA, the CDR3 is TGTGCCATCAGTGAGCCAAGGACTGGCGATACGCAGTATTTT. Its translation: CAISEPRTGDTQYF.

The chain recombines TRBV7-9 with TRBJ2-5, with 7 bases that match TRBD1. J gave up 5 bases and V 1 base, and 7 bases lay outside the gene matches. Germline CDR1 SEHNR, CDR2 FQNEAQ (reference sequence). The CDR3 consists of 15 residues. DNA for the CDR3: TGTGCCAGCAGCTTAGTTAACAGGGGTCCGGAGACCCAGTACTTC. Amino acid sequence: CASSLVNRGPETQYF.

The rearrangement uses TRBV6-1 and TRBJ2-1; tentative D call: TRBD1 (6 bases). Looked up from germline, CDR1 is MNHNS and CDR2 is SASEGT. V lost 2 bases to trimming and J lost 9 bases, with 14 bases between them. This CDR3 is built from 14 residues. CDR3 sequence reads: CASSELGGGGEQFF. The DNA for the CDR3 is TGTGCCAGCAGTGAACTGGGTGGGGGCGGTGAGCAGTTCTTC.

The chain employs TRBV20-1 and TRBJ1-1, with D perhaps TRBD1 (5 bases). The CDR3 has 14 residues. V was clipped by 2 bases and J by 0 bases, with 10 bases between them. CDR1 and CDR2 (germline): DFQATT, SNEGSKA (reference sequence). CDR3 residues: CSARPGRMNTEAFF. DNA for the CDR3: TGCAGTGCTAGACCGGGACGGATGAACACTGAAGCTTTCTTT.

V usage is TRBV6-6 and J usage is TRBJ1-5; D might be TRBD1 (5 bases). Trimming left V 0 bases short and J 4 bases short, with 10 bases between. Germline V lookup: CDR1 MNHNY, CDR2 SVGAGI (reference sequence). The CDR3 is 15 residues long. The CDR3 nucleotides are TGTGCCAGCAGTTACTCCACCAGGGTTAATCAGCCCCAGCATTTT. Encoded protein: CASSYSTRVNQPQHF.

This chain links TRBV12-3 or TRBV12-4 with TRBJ2-2; 10 bases are a match to TRBD1. V dropped 6 bases and J dropped 6; count of bases not matched to a gene: 7. The CDR3 has 15 residues. CDR3 sequence (DNA): TGTGCCAGCAGAATAGGGACAGGGGTGGCCGGGGAGCTGTTTTTT. It translates to CASRIGTGVAGELFF.

This clonotype turned up a few times. V usage is TRBV4-3 and J usage is TRBJ2-3; no clear D gene. The CDR3 totals 15 residues. Germline V gives CDR1 LGHNA, CDR2 YSLEER. The V and J ends lost 0 bases and 2 bases respectively, with 9 bases between them. The CDR3 here is CASSQDGEYTDTQYF. CDR3 DNA sequence: TGCGCCAGCAGCCAAGACGGAGAGTACACAGATACGCAGTATTTT.

This clonotype was counted a few times. The chain carries TRBV29-1 and TRBJ1-2; 7 nucleotides line up with TRBD1. J lost 7 bases, V lost 0 bases, and 2 bases had no gene match. From germline, CDR1 is SQVTM and CDR2 ANQGSEA. The CDR3 extends over 12 amino acids. CDR3 loop: CSVEEAGGGYTF. The CDR3 region has the DNA TGCAGCGTTGAAGAAGCAGGGGGTGGCTACACCTTC.

This clonotype was observed a handful of times. CDR3 in amino acids: CSVGIAGISYEQYF. The CDR3 DNA follows: TGCAGCGTTGGTATAGCGGGGATCTCCTACGAGCAGTACTTC. The chain uses TRBV29-1 and TRBJ2-7, with 8 nucleotides matching TRBD2. With 4 bases clipped from V and 0 bases from J, the junction kept 5 bases outside the gene matches. The germline CDR1 and CDR2 sequences are SQVTM and ANQGSEA. CDR3 length equals 14 residues.

This clonotype was seen a handful of times. The chain couples TRBV20-1 to TRBJ2-1; D not certain. Germline values: CDR1 DFQATT, CDR2 SNEGSKA (reference sequence). The ends were cut back, 1 base at V and 1 base at J, with 14 bases in the middle. This CDR3 region has 16 residues. The CDR3 bases are TGCAGTGCTAGAGTCTCAGACTCGCTATCCTACAATGAGCAGTTCTTC. It encodes CSARVSDSLSYNEQFF.

The rearrangement joins TRBV7-2 to TRBJ2-3; the D gene is possibly TRBD2 (6 bases). V lost 5 bases to trimming and J lost 4 bases, with 13 bases between them. CDR1 and CDR2 (germline): SGHTA, FQGNSA. This CDR3 comprises 14 residues. The DNA of the CDR3 is TGTGCCAGCAGCGCGGGGACTGCTTCAGATACGCAGTATTTT. As protein: CASSAGTASDTQYF.

This chain joins TRBV28 and TRBJ2-7; tentative D call: TRBD1 (5 bases). Germline CDR1 MDHEN, CDR2 SYDVKM. This CDR3 region has 17 residues. Between the trimmed V and J ends, which lost 4 bases and 0 bases, there was a span of 19 bases. The CDR3 spells CASSSSPRQPSSYEQYF. Written as DNA, the CDR3 is TGTGCCAGCAGTTCCTCCCCTAGACAGCCAAGCTCCTACGAGCAGTACTTC.

The chain employs TRBV20-1 and TRBJ2-2; 8 bases are a match to TRBD2. The CDR3 contains 16 residues. Germline V lookup: CDR1 DFQATT, CDR2 SNEGSKA (reference sequence). After removal of 0 bases from V and 3 bases from J, the junction contained 6 bases not matched to a gene. The CDR3 region has the DNA TGCAGTGCTAGAGATCAAGCGGGGGAGTACACCGGGGAGCTGTTTTTT. This codes for CSARDQAGEYTGELFF.